This TCR beta chain was profiled in a study of beta chain features in type 1 diabetes listed by TCRdb under 2018. Notes on the research overall: Mean age, gender distribution, total cell number and subset yield did not differ between patients and healthy donors. Across all samples, around 99 million sorted cells were examined, and cell number per subset correlated strongly with RNA yield. The study compared TCRB repertoires of sorted circulating CD4+ T cell subsets between recently diagnosed type 1 diabetes patients and matched healthy donors. Regulatory and stem cell-like memory subsets were obtained from only 8 patients and roughly 8 healthy donors, while naive and central memory subsets were obtained from all 30 or so donors. General findings and caveats noted by the study authors: At VDJ recombination sites, type 1 diabetes patients had fewer insertions and more deleted nucleotides, which implies abnormalities in thymic rearrangement. Naive, central memory and regulatory TCRB repertoires appeared to be more alike among patients than among healthy donors. HLA sub-analyses involved small numbers of individuals, so any influence of HLA type on TCRB rearrangement remained unresolved. Because cDNA was sequenced instead of genomic DNA, highly expressing activated cells could be over-represented, though the groups showed no difference in activation or CD3 levels. Type 1 diabetes patients showed a moderate but significant shortening of TCRB CDR3 length in all four CD4+ subsets. Shorter templates might have been favored by PCR, but patient and control samples were amplified and corrected together, so both groups would have been affected equally by any skew.

The CDR3 holds 15 amino acids from the cysteine to the phenylalanine. Of the read, only the CDR3 DNA is kept; its 45 bases are in frame from base 1. Unmatched junction bases come to 11, with V trimmed by 7 bases and J by 0 bases. Sequences SQVTM (CDR1) and ANQGSEA (CDR2) are obtained from the germline V gene. From each donor, a single peripheral blood sample of 95 to 150 mL on average was drawn into heparinised tubes. A BD FACSAria II was used to sort naive, central memory, regulatory and stem cell-like memory CD4+ T cells with a panel that included CD45RO, CCR7, CD25, CD127, CD95 and CD27. Purity was above 95% for every sorted population. PBMCs were isolated immediately by Lymphoprep density gradient centrifugation and stained directly without culture. So that batch effects would be minimized, each experiment stained and sorted samples in pairs, pairing one healthy donor with one patient. In this sample, this clone turned up a few times. No antigen is known for it. Base qualities are not provided; no much larger clone lies one nucleotide away.

The entire isolated RNA was reverse transcribed using the High Capacity cDNA Reverse Transcription Kit, and thus expressed TCRB transcripts were sequenced. Naive, central memory and regulatory T cell samples underwent deep immunoSEQ sequencing, averaging around 3.7 million total reads per sample. Sorted cells were lysed in RLT buffer, and RNA was extracted using DNase-treated RNeasy Micro or Mini kits according to cell number. To prevent cross-contamination, every cell subset was processed on its own, while patient and healthy donor samples were processed together. The immunoSEQ multiplex PCR was used to amplify TCRB sequences from cDNA, generating 87-bp fragments that spanned the CDR3 region. Amplicons were sequenced on the Illumina HiSeq platform. From the authors' description of their analysis: Synthetic template baselines were used to correct PCR bias computationally, reads within Hamming distance 2 were collapsed, and singletons that could not be merged were discarded. Reads were aligned against IMGT to assign V, D and J genes, CDR3 length and insertions or deletions at six rearrangement sites. Within each subset, clonotype counts were normalized to sorted cell number, and only after that were true diversity and Gini coefficients computed with the tcR R package. The overlap coefficient, calculated on TCRB nucleotide sequences, was used to measure repertoire sharing. Out-of-frame TCRB sequences from naive cells were analyzed as a proxy for the pre-selection repertoire. The table was pulled from immuneACCESS by TCRdb, which kept in-frame rearrangements only. Such tables lose some clones; where checked, under half of the loss comes from unresolved V genes, and the rest has no known cause. V and J calls and clone size come straight from that table; D and trimming were deduced from the DNA. The sample has 630,000 or so clones on record, roughly an eighth of them singletons. 0.04% of the sample rests with the top ten.

This clonotype was sampled from a man younger than 30 with type 1 diabetes. Specimen: naive CD4+ T cells from blood. The meaning of the sample's cell subset or site label: true naive CD4+ T cells. The V and J genes are TRBV29-1 and TRBJ2-7; 8 central nucleotides agree with TRBD1. The CDR3 amino acid sequence is: CSARDRIQSSYEQYF. The nucleotide sequence reads TGCAGCGCCAGGGACAGGATCCAGTCCTCCTACGAGCAGTACTTC.